Sequencing of this T cell receptor (beta chain) was carried out in a study of cytomegalovirus exposure and HLA in healthy donors. General study findings and limits: About 150 TCR beta chains were listed as cytomegalovirus-associated. Further analysis was carried out later, and it showed several of the most significant clusters appearing linked to common viral pathogens.

Use of 60 Vbeta and 13 Jbeta primers characterized the PCR. Assay used: immunoSEQ multiplex PCR; TCRdb lists only in-frame clones, some missing. The sample has under 200,000 clones, 86% seen once. With regard to this clone: The antigen is not known.

Trimming shortened V by 3 bases and J by 6 bases, and 8 bases separated the two germline ends. There are 12 residues in the CDR3. Germline V lookup: CDR1 MNHEY, CDR2 SMNVEV (reference sequence). The sample was PBMCs. The origin of this receptor is a woman between 18 and 29 years old in good health and CMV-seronegative. The chain is built from TRBV27 and TRBJ1-2; D is possibly TRBD1 (5 bases). Here the CDR3 DNA reads TGTGCCAGCAGTTTGGGGGGAAATGGCTACACCTTC. It specifies CASSLGGNGYTF.